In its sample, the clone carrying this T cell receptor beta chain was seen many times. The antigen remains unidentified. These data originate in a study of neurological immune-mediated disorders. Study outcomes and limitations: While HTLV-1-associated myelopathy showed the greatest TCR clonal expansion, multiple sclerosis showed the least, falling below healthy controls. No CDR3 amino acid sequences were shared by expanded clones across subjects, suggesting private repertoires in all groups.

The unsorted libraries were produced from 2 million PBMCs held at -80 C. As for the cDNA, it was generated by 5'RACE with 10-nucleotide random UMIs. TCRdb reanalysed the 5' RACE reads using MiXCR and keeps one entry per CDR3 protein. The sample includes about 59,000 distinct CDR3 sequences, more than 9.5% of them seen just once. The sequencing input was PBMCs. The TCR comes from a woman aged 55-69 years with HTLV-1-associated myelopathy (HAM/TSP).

CDR3 bases: TGCAGTGCTAGACAGAGAGGGACAGAGGACACCATATATTTT. Translation gives CSARQRGTEDTIYF. The chain links TRBV20-1 to TRBJ1-3; 7 bases agree with TRBD1. The V and J ends lost 2 bases and 8 bases, in that order; junction bases with no gene match: 9. The CDR3 is 14 residues long. Germline V gene data show CDR1 as DFQATT and CDR2 as SNEGSKA (reference sequence).